This record covers a single T cell receptor beta chain. This entry belongs to a study of OX40 agonist ivuxolimab in advanced cancers. Libraries were prepared by immunoSEQ multiplex PCR; TCRdb keeps only in-frame clonotypes and omits some of them. The table lists approximately 100,000 clones, about nine tenths of them singletons. The CDR3 loop spans 15 amino acids. The germline V gene encodes CDR1 LNHDA and CDR2 SQIVND (reference sequence). V dropped 4 bases and J dropped 1 base, with 13 bases sitting between them. The origin of this receptor is an adult with an advanced solid tumor such as melanoma, head and neck, liver or kidney cancer. The chain uses TRBV19 and TRBJ2-5, with D possibly being TRBD1 (6 bases). This specimen consisted of CD4+ or CD8+ T cells sorted from blood, obtained in a trial of the OX40 agonist ivuxolimab. The CDR3 coding sequence is TGTGCCAGTAGTAACCCCGGGACACTCCAAGAGACCCAGTACTTC. Translated: CASSNPGTLQETQYF.